Sequencing of this T cell receptor (beta chain) was carried out in a study of cytomegalovirus exposure and HLA in healthy donors. Notes on the study in general: Published work reported that the classifier diagnosed cytomegalovirus status with high specificity and sensitivity. Researchers catalogued roughly 170 TCR beta chains as cytomegalovirus-associated.

This clone was counted many times. Its specificity is unknown. Measured with immunoSEQ multiplex PCR; TCRdb has only the in-frame clones, and not every one. Of around 150,000 clones detected, 82% appear once; the ten largest clones hold roughly 27%. What was sequenced was PBMCs. This receptor was identified in a man younger than 40 in good health and CMV-seropositive.

In nucleotides, the CDR3 is TGTGCCAGCAGCGTTACCACTGACACCGGGGAGCTGTTTTTT. This codes for CASSVTTDTGELFF. J is TRBJ2-2 and V is TRBV9; D is ambiguous. The CDR3 contains 14 residues. The germline CDR1 and CDR2 sequences are SGDLS and YYNGEE. The V end was cut by 2 bases, the J end by 3 bases, with 8 bases between.